This TCR beta chain was profiled in a study of blood T cell repertoires in COVID-19. TCRdb keeps only in-frame clones here, not all; method: immunoSEQ multiplex PCR. The sample yields just over 300,000 clones, 80% to 90% seen once. This clone is a singleton in its sample. Per the germline V gene, CDR1 is PRHDT and CDR2 is FYEKMQ (reference sequence). The CDR3 is 15 amino acids. Trimming removed 4 bases from V and 3 bases from J; junction bases left unmatched: 6. What was sequenced was PBMCs or T cells enriched from blood (not recorded which). This receptor was identified in a man in his thirties or forties who had recovered from COVID-19. The chain carries TRBV13 and TRBJ1-1; 9 bases fit TRBD1. The CDR3 region has the DNA TGTGCCAGCAGCTCAGGGACAGGGCTTTACACTGAAGCTTTCTTT. This encodes CASSSGTGLYTEAFF.